Sequencing of this T cell receptor beta chain was carried out in a study of blood T cell repertoires in COVID-19 (dated by TCRdb to about 2020). Study-level background: Samples covering the acute and convalescent phases of COVID-19 were provided by collaborators in the United States, Italy and Spain. The prospective study material was composed of cDNA or gDNA derived from T cells, B-cell-depleted T cells, or PBMCs. The dataset comprised deeply sampled blood TCRbeta repertoires from subjects exposed to, actively infected with, or recovered from COVID-19. The repertoires were made available in a free public database intended to serve as a resource for research on the immune response to SARS-CoV-2. Samples were obtained from the ongoing ImmuneRACE study (first 160 participants) and from 1,000 to 1,500 subjects provided by 6 global collaborators. Sample metadata almost always included a de-identified subject ID, COVID-19 status, age in years and sex. Where available, HLA class I and class II types were obtained from metadata supplied by the sample provider rather than from assay-based typing.

From its cysteine to its phenylalanine, the CDR3 spans 14 amino acids. Only the CDR3 DNA is retained, 42 bases long and in frame from the first base. CDR1 MNHEY and CDR2 SVGEGT were looked up in the germline V gene. V is cut back by 2 bases and J by 4 bases, with 4 bases in the junction unmatched. The immunoSEQ Assay, a bias-controlled multiplex PCR, was used to amplify TCRbeta CDR3 regions from genomic DNA. Regarding the original processing steps: Within the assay, amplification of reference gene primers was used to estimate how many nucleated cells each sample contained. To quantify the absolute abundance of each unique TCRbeta CDR3 rearrangement, sequence reads were collapsed and filtered. For each sample, productive Simpson clonality was calculated as the square root of Simpson's diversity index over productive rearrangements. TCRdb carries this immuneACCESS record with in-frame sequences only. Its versions omit some clonotypes, under half of them owing to an unresolved V gene in the studies checked, with the rest unexplained. V, J and clone size are those of that table, while D and trimming were read from the DNA. In this sample the table shows some 300,000 clones, about 85% of which occur a single time. The ten largest account for about 2.3% of the sample.

The collaborating institutions used their own protocols to collect whole blood in K2EDTA tubes. Collaborator samples were shipped for TCRbeta analysis as frozen whole blood, isolated PBMCs, or DNA extracted from either sample type. Points the paper makes about the study in general: The amount of clinical and demographic metadata varied by source and participant and was provided uncurated.

Comment on this clone: The specificity of this receptor is unknown. Qualities for individual bases were not recorded, and no much larger clone is one base off.

The clonotype comes from a man younger than 35 with active or convalescent COVID-19. The sequencing sample was made of peripheral blood. The sequence joins TRBV6-2 or TRBV6-3 to TRBJ2-7; 8 bases in the middle match TRBD1. The DNA sequence is TGTGCCAGCAGTTACAGTCAGGGGGCTTACGAGCAGTACTTC. Its product reads: CASSYSQGAYEQYF.